The entry that follows covers one T cell receptor beta chain sequence. This clonotype was seen a single time. Its antigen has not been determined. No much larger clonotype is one base removed from it; base qualities were not supplied. Just one read gives weak support. RNA was extracted using the RNeasy kit, and roughly 0.5 to 1 microgram was reverse transcribed with random hexamers. The immunoSEQ multiplex PCR assay, which covers 54 Vbeta and 13 Jbeta segments, was used to amplify TCR beta CDR3 regions. Bias from PCR amplification was corrected by using a synthetic template baseline for primer optimization and for computational correction. The authors' analysis ran thus. Reads were assigned to V, D and J genes according to IMGT and analyzed in immunoSEQ Analyzer, with only productive sequences retained. Clonality was computed as one minus Shannon entropy normalized by log2 of the number of productive unique sequences. For each patient and control, public and private clones were evaluated among the 100 most prevalent clones. A clone was defined as Susac-specific if it was absent from the healthy and MS cohorts, from about 1,100 published viral clones and from other ImmuneACCESS disease sequences. Using fastp at Q25 and MiXCR, TCRdb reprocessed the public reads and kept productive beta chains. Identical CDR3 protein sequences are pooled into one entry, listed with their most common genes and DNA. In this record, the V and J calls reflect TCRdb's handling and not the investigators' own analysis. In all, the sample holds 71,000 or so distinct CDR3 sequences, and 93% of those were seen once. Less than 0.16% of the sample belongs to the ten largest clones.

This record belongs to a study of CD8 T cells in Susac syndrome (dated by TCRdb to between 2018 and 2021). Some background on the complete study: Among the sequenced Susac syndrome patients, five or six had clinically active disease and fewer than 10 were in clinical remission. At blood withdrawal, Susac syndrome patients were therapy-naive, treated with corticosteroids (with IVIg additionally given to some), or treated with IVIg alone. Repertoire sequencing was used to test whether CD8+ T cell activation and differentiation in Susac syndrome was antigen driven. The research as a whole found: The number of individuals in the TCR sequencing and HLA analysis was acknowledged as relatively small. In the CD4+ T cell repertoire of Susac syndrome patients, clonal expansion was not detected.

CDR3 length: 15 amino acids, cysteine to phenylalanine. Left in the record is the CDR3 DNA by itself, 45 bases read in frame from the first base. The germline ends are 18 bases apart after V is trimmed by 4 bases and J by 2 bases. In the germline V gene (reference sequence), CDR1 corresponds to DFQATT and CDR2 to SNEGSKA. Peripheral blood CD8+ and CD4+ T cells from healthy donors, Susac syndrome patients and multiple sclerosis patients were profiled by high-throughput TCR beta sequencing. Susac syndrome patients met recently defined diagnostic criteria for definite or probable disease. Bulk CD8+ and CD4+ T cells were purified by magnetic negative isolation, whereas CD8+ TEMRA cells were enriched by FACS. Blood was collected in EDTA tubes and processed within 24 hours, with PBMCs isolated through density gradient centrifugation. PBMCs destined for TCR sequencing were cryopreserved in liquid nitrogen and later thawed in a 37 °C water bath. The sorted or isolated CD4+, CD8+ and CD8+ TEMRA cells reached a purity of at least 90%.

Sequenced material: CD4+ T cells from PBMCs. This sequence was found in a human donor with Susac syndrome. This sequence uses TRBV20-1 and TRBJ2-7, with the identity of the D gene unclear. The CDR3 here reads CSAIHYSIVTYEQYF. DNA sequence: TGCAGTGCTATCCACTACAGCATTGTAACCTACGAGCAGTACTTC.